This TCR beta chain was identified in a study of cytomegalovirus exposure and HLA in healthy donors. Study conclusions and caveats: For most subjects, TCR beta sequences were reported to predict HLA-A and HLA-B alleles with accuracy. CMV serostatus was the only recorded immune exposure for donors.

In regard to this clone: The target antigen is unknown.

Trimming removed 1 base from V and 3 bases from J; junction bases left unmatched: 7. Germline V CDR1 and CDR2: SGHRS, YFSETQ. The CDR3 loop spans 15 amino acids. Vbeta (60) and Jbeta (13) primers were used in the PCR. Methods used by the authors: Around 9.9 million shared chains were among the about 80 million unique TCR beta chains that a later analysis counted. Profiling relied on immunoSEQ multiplex PCR, and the TCRdb table lists in-frame clones only, not all of them. The D gene and trimming were derived from the DNA, and the V and J assignments and clone size from that table. The data show approximately 130,000 clones, 75% to 80% seen once. Participants comprised healthy donors of bone marrow.

The chain is built from TRBV5-1 and TRBJ2-7, with TRBD2 identical over 7 bases. The receptor was isolated from a male donor in good health and CMV-seronegative. Sequencing was done on a sample of PBMCs. CDR3 in amino acids: CASSLSGKANYEQYF. DNA of the CDR3: TGCGCCAGCAGCTTGAGCGGGAAAGCAAACTACGAGCAGTACTTC.